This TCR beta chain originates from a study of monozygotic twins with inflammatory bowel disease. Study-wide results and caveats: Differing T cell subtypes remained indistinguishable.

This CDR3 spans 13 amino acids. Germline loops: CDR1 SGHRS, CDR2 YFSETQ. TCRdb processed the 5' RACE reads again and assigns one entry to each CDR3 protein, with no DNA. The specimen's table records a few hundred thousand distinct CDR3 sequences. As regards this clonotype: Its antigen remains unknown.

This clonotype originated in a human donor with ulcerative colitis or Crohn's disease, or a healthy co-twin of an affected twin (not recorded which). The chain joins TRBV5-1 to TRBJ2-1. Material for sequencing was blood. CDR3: CASSLVGYNEQFF.